This TCR beta chain originates from a study of cytomegalovirus exposure and HLA in healthy donors. Background on the study: Prior work identified 95 million to 120 million unique TCR beta sequences in 150 million to 200 million T cells. Study observations and caveats: Productive status was seen about 87% or about 30% of the time for most TCR beta V segments in an earlier analysis.

The PCR made use of 60 Vbeta and 13 Jbeta primers. Profiling relied on immunoSEQ multiplex PCR, and the TCRdb table lists in-frame clones only, not all of them. The sample lists about 180,000 clones, about three quarters seen once, with 1.4% in the top ten. Note on this clone: Its antigen is unknown.

Healthy bone marrow donors made up the donors. The length of the CDR3 is 16 residues. Germline CDR1 and CDR2: LNHNV and YYDKDF (reference sequence). V was clipped by 4 bases and J by 0 bases; unmatched bases: 6. The chain couples TRBV15 to TRBJ2-1; 7 bases are a match to TRBD2. The clonotype comes from a man between 18 and 29 years old in good health and CMV-seronegative. What was sequenced was PBMCs. CDR3 in DNA: TGTGCCACCAGCATAGGAGGCGGGAGCTCCTACAATGAGCAGTTCTTC. This gives the protein CATSIGGGSSYNEQFF.